This T cell receptor (beta chain) was profiled in a study of blood T cell repertoires in COVID-19. CDR3 size: 15 residues. The method was immunoSEQ multiplex PCR; TCRdb's version includes in-frame clones alone and lacks a portion of them. The sample holds tens of thousands of clones, around 87% seen once. Sequenced: peripheral blood. The sequence came from a human donor in a cohort sampled during active COVID-19. The rearrangement joins TRBV21-1 to TRBJ2-7; TRBD1, the table's D call, lacks a check against the DNA. TRBV21-1 is shown as a pseudogene. In DNA, the CDR3 is TGTGCCAGCAGCCCTAAGGACAGGCGGACCTACGAGCAGTACTTC. It translates to CASSPKDRRTYEQYF.